Listed here are 22 T cell receptor beta chains from one sample, sequenced in a study of T-cell memory formation after mild COVID-19. From the 5' RACE reads, TCRdb called clonotypes with MiXCR, one entry per CDR3 protein. The sample contains about 160,000 distinct CDR3 sequences, roughly 28% of which appear only once. What was sequenced was PBMCs or a T cell subset sorted from them (not recorded which). The source is an adult woman who had mild COVID-19 (a few samples of this study predate the infection). Cell type and time point are not known.

Only a few counts were recorded for this clonotype. The V gene is TRBV7-9, the J gene TRBJ1-6; the match to TRBD1 covers 10 bases. With 3 bases clipped from V and 9 bases from J, the junction kept 2 bases outside the gene matches. This CDR3 has 14 residues. In germline, CDR1 is SEHNR, CDR2 FQNEAQ (reference sequence). Here the CDR3 reads CASSLGTGVSPLHF. The CDR3 DNA reads as TGTGCCAGCAGCTTGGGGACAGGGGTTTCACCCCTCCACTTT.

The chain joins TRBV5-1 to TRBJ1-1; TRBD1 is a possible D gene (6 bases). CDR3 size: 19 residues. Trimming took 7 bases from V and 0 from J, leaving 28 bases between them. Germline assignment: CDR1 SGHRS and CDR2 YFSETQ. The CDR3 DNA sequence: TGCGCCAGCCAGAGCGGCCCCCGTACAGGGATCCGCATGAACACTGAAGCTTTCTTT. It encodes CASQSGPRTGIRMNTEAFF. The variable domain in full, completed from reference TRBV5-1 and TRBJ1-1, reads KAGVTQTPRYLIKTRGQQVTLSCSPISGHRSVSWYQQTPGQGLQFLFEYFSETQRNKGNFPGRFSGRQFSNSRSEMNVSTLELGDSALYLCASQSGPRTGIRMNTEAFFGQGTRLTVV.

In its sample, this clonotype was seen a few times. This chain joins TRBV6-1 and TRBJ1-2, with D maybe TRBD1 (5 bases). V shed 8 bases and J shed 8 bases, with 33 bases lying between them. This CDR3 is built from 18 residues. The germline V gene encodes CDR1 MNHNS and CDR2 SASEGT. Here the CDR3 reads CASSPRSTGDPGSEGYTF. The CDR3 bases are TGTGCCAGCTCCCCGCGTTCAACCGGGGACCCAGGCTCTGAAGGCTACACCTTC.

The sample holds a few counts of this clonotype. This chain connects TRBV20-1 to TRBJ1-1; TRBD1 matches at 9 bases. The CDR3 contains 15 residues. After removal of 5 bases from V and 7 bases from J, the junction contained 14 bases not matched to a gene. The germline V gene has CDR1 DFQATT and CDR2 SNEGSKA (reference sequence). The CDR3 nucleotides read TGCAGTGCTTCCGGGACAGGGACCCGATTCGGTGAAGCTTTCTTT. As protein: CSASGTGTRFGEAFF.

V usage is TRBV12-3 or TRBV12-4 and J usage is TRBJ2-3; 11 bases are a match to TRBD2. With V trimmed by 10 bases and J by 12 bases, 15 bases remained unmatched. CDR3 size: 14 residues. The CDR3 region has the DNA TGTGCCACCATGGGGGTAGCGGGGGGGCCAGCCCAGTATTTT. This encodes CATMGVAGGPAQYF.

The gene calls are TRBV7-9 and TRBJ2-3; D gene uncertain. Germline lookup yields CDR1 SEHNR and CDR2 FQNEAQ (reference sequence). The CDR3 covers 16 residues. Trimming removed 4 bases from V and 0 bases from J, with 14 bases in between. This CDR3 reads CASSYSAFSSTDTQYF. CDR3 DNA sequence: TGTGCCAGCAGCTACTCAGCCTTCTCTAGCACAGATACGCAGTATTTT. The full variable domain, in which reference TRBV7-9 and TRBJ2-3 provide the parts outside the CDR3, is DTGVSQNPRHKITKRGQNVTFRCDPISEHNRLYWYRQTLGQGPEFLTYFQNEAQLEKSRLLSDRFSAERPKGSFSTLEIQRTEQGDSAMYLCASSYSAFSSTDTQYFGPGTRLTVL.

This clonotype showed up just a few times. The chain is built from TRBV7-2 and TRBJ2-2; D gene uncertain. Germline CDR1 and CDR2: SGHTA and FQGNSA. CDR3 length: 15 amino acids. Trimming removed 0 bases from V and 4 bases from J, with 9 bases in between. The CDR3 is CASSLAMSSTGELFF. The CDR3 DNA is TGTGCCAGCAGCTTAGCGATGTCTAGCACCGGGGAGCTGTTTTTT.

This chain uses TRBV30 with TRBJ2-2; 9 nucleotides line up with TRBD2. V lost 4 bases to trimming and J lost 7 bases; unmatched junction nucleotides: 10. This CDR3 is 15 amino acids long. Germline V CDR1 and CDR2: GTSNPN, SVGIG (reference sequence). The CDR3 bases are TGTGCCTGGAAACCTAGCGGGATCCCGGGCGGGGAGCTGTTTTTT. Amino acids: CAWKPSGIPGGELFF.

This chain connects TRBV18 to TRBJ1-6, with 10 nucleotides matching TRBD1. The CDR3 contains 14 residues. Germline CDR1 is KGHSH and CDR2 is LQKENI. The V and J ends lost 6 bases and 8 bases, in that order; junction bases with no gene match: 4. CDR3 loop: CASSRQGADSPLHF. CDR3 nucleotide sequence: TGTGCCAGCTCGCGACAGGGGGCGGATTCACCCCTCCACTTT.

This clonotype has just a few counts. The rearrangement links TRBV18 to TRBJ1-1; possible D gene TRBD1, 5 bases. V was cut by 0 bases and J by 10 bases, with 12 bases left in between. The CDR3 sequence is 13 residues long. CDR1 KGHSH and CDR2 LQKENI come from the germline V gene. The CDR3 region is CASSPPGGEVAFF. DNA of the CDR3: TGTGCCAGCTCACCACCGGGAGGGGAGGTAGCTTTCTTT.

V gene TRBV4-1 combines with J gene TRBJ2-5; no definite D call. CDR3 length: 12 residues. V shed 6 bases and J shed 0 bases, with 5 bases lying between them. From germline, CDR1 is MGHRA and CDR2 YSYEKL. CDR3 sequence reads: CASSSNQETQYF. For the CDR3, the DNA is TGCGCCAGCAGTTCAAACCAAGAGACCCAGTACTTC.

This clonotype has ten or more counts. V usage is TRBV15 and J usage is TRBJ2-2; no firm D call. This CDR3 region has 13 residues. Looked up from germline, CDR1 is LNHNV and CDR2 is YYDKDF (reference sequence). Trimming removed 0 bases at V and 7 bases at J, with 6 bases between. The CDR3 reads CATSRDGYGELFF. In DNA form, the CDR3 reads TGTGCCACCAGCAGAGATGGTTACGGGGAGCTGTTTTTT.

The chain links TRBV7-2 to TRBJ1-2; tentatively, D is TRBD1 (6 bases). The CDR3 spans 16 residues. V was cut by 7 bases and J by 4 bases, with 22 bases left in between. Germline CDR1 reads SGHTA; CDR2 reads FQGNSA. The CDR3 here is CASIPSPGQNPYGYTF. The CDR3, as DNA: TGTGCCAGCATCCCATCCCCGGGACAAAATCCCTATGGCTACACCTTC.

This chain uses TRBV20-1 with TRBJ1-2; no clear D. Looked up from germline, CDR1 is DFQATT and CDR2 is SNEGSKA (reference sequence). V was cut by 0 bases and J by 8 bases, with 19 bases left in between. The CDR3 loop spans 15 amino acids. CDR3 sequence reads: CSARDPQPWLYGYTF. The CDR3, as DNA: TGCAGTGCTAGAGACCCGCAGCCATGGCTGTACGGCTACACCTTC.

This clonotype has only a few counts. The chain recombines TRBV5-1 with TRBJ1-1; 9 bases agree with TRBD1. The germline V gene encodes CDR1 SGHRS and CDR2 YFSETQ. V shed 0 bases and J 4 bases; nucleotides not matched to a gene: 10. The CDR3 has 17 residues. The CDR3 loop reads CASSLEPQGARATEAFF. The CDR3 nucleotides read TGCGCCAGCAGCTTGGAACCACAGGGGGCGCGGGCCACTGAAGCTTTCTTT.

Only a few counts were recorded for this clonotype. The rearrangement joins TRBV6-2 or TRBV6-3 to TRBJ2-5; TRBD1 aligns across 9 bases. Germline CDR1 is MNHEY and CDR2 is SVGEGT. V was pared by 7 bases and J by 7 bases, with 10 bases of the junction left unmatched. There are 14 residues in the CDR3. In DNA, the CDR3 is TGTGCCAGCACGCAGGGACAGGGACATGGGACCCAGTACTTC. Its protein is CASTQGQGHGTQYF.

The chain has TRBV6-1 and TRBJ2-1; no firm D call. Germline V gene data show CDR1 as MNHNS and CDR2 as SASEGT. This CDR3 contains 12 residues. V was trimmed by 7 bases and J by 6 bases, leaving 10 bases between them. The chain's CDR3 is CASTYKVNEQFF. CDR3 DNA: TGTGCCAGCACCTACAAGGTCAATGAGCAGTTCTTC.

The chain combines TRBV9 with TRBJ2-1, with 8 bases identical to TRBD2. After removal of 4 bases from V and 2 bases from J, the junction contained 11 bases not matched to a gene. This CDR3 has 17 residues. Germline values: CDR1 SGDLS, CDR2 YYNGEE. The CDR3 region has the DNA TGTGCCAGCAGCTGGGGGACTAGGCCCGAAACCTACAATGAGCAGTTCTTC. Its protein is CASSWGTRPETYNEQFF.

The rearrangement uses TRBV20-1 and TRBJ2-3; D remains ambiguous. Trimming took off 3 bases at V and 4 bases at J, with 14 bases between the two ends. Germline CDR1 reads DFQATT; CDR2 reads SNEGSKA (reference sequence). This CDR3 comprises 14 residues. CDR3 DNA sequence: TGCAGTGCTAGTAACGTTAAGATCCCAGATACGCAGTATTTT. It specifies CSASNVKIPDTQYF.

V usage is TRBV20-1 and J usage is TRBJ1-1, with 7 bases matching TRBD1. Per the germline V gene, CDR1 is DFQATT and CDR2 is SNEGSKA (reference sequence). The CDR3 has 14 residues. J was trimmed by 6 bases and V by 4 bases; bases with no gene match: 11. CDR3 nucleotide sequence: TGCAGTGCTAAGAGGGGGGACAGAAGGGCTGAAGCTTTCTTT. This encodes CSAKRGDRRAEAFF.

The genes are TRBV7-9 and TRBJ2-5; D call uncertain. Germline V gene sequence: CDR1 SEHNR, CDR2 FQNEAQ (reference sequence). The CDR3 totals 12 residues. The ends were cut back, 4 bases at V and 5 bases at J, with 8 bases in the middle. As DNA, the CDR3 is TGTGCCAGCAGCTCCCGCCCGGAGACCCAGTACTTC. This codes for CASSSRPETQYF.

The chain couples TRBV4-2 to TRBJ2-7, with D hard to call. The CDR3 loop spans 16 amino acids. Trimming stripped 0 bases from V and 0 bases from J, with 12 bases between. Germline CDR1 is LGHNA and CDR2 is YNFKEQ. DNA for the CDR3: TGTGCCAGCAGCCAAGATCTGCCAGTAAGCTCCTACGAGCAGTACTTC. Protein: CASSQDLPVSSYEQYF.